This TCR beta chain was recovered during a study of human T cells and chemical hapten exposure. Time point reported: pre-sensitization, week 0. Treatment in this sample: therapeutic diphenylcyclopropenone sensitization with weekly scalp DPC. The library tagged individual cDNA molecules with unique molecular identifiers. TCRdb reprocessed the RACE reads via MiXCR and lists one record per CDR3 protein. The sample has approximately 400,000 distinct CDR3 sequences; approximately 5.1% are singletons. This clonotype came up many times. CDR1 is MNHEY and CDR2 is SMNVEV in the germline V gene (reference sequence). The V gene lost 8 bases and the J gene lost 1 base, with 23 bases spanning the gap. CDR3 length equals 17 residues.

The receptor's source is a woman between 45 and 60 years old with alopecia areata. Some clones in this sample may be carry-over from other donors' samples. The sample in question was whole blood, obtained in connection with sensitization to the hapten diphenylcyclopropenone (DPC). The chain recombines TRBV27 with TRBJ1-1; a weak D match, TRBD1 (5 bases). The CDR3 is CASSSLLQGSSNTEAFF. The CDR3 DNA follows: TGTGCCAGCTCCTCCCTCCTCCAGGGCAGTTCGAACACTGAAGCTTTCTTT.